The 10 T cell receptor beta chains in this list originate from one sample, sequenced in a study of shared clonotypes between healthy human individuals. Assay: immunoSEQ multiplex PCR; the TCRdb copy retains only in-frame clones and omits some. The sample shows 2,500,000 or so clones, over 85% of them seen only once. Specimen: naive CD4+ T cells from PBMCs. Subset described: CD45RA+ positively selected. These receptors originate from a man aged 18 to 35 in good health. Some clones in this sample may be carry-over from other donors' samples.

The chain links TRBV28 to TRBJ1-2; no definite D call. The V end lost 5 bases, the J end lost 3 bases, and 28 bases lay between the germline ends. The CDR3 contains 19 residues. Germline V gene lookup returns CDR1 MDHEN and CDR2 SYDVKM. For the CDR3, the DNA is TGTGCCAGCAGTCCCCATGGGATGGGTAGCGGGAGCTCAGACTATGGCTACACCTTC. As protein: CASSPHGMGSGSSDYGYTF.

CDR3: CASGLAGGDEQFF. The CDR3 DNA sequence: TGTGCCAGCGGACTAGCGGGAGGCGATGAGCAGTTCTTC. The chain is built from TRBV5-6 and TRBJ2-1; 14 bases agree with TRBD2. This CDR3 comprises 13 residues. V gave up 7 bases and J gave up 8 bases; unmatched junction bases: 2. The germline V gene has CDR1 SGHDT and CDR2 YYEEEE.

The rearrangement joins TRBV4-2 to TRBJ2-1; the match to TRBD1 covers 7 bases. Germline CDR1 and CDR2: LGHNA and YNFKEQ. The CDR3 contains 17 residues. V lost 4 bases to trimming and J lost 4 bases; unmatched junction nucleotides: 13. For the CDR3, the DNA is TGTGCCAGCAGCCCGACGGTAGGGGGCTATTCATACAATGAGCAGTTCTTC. Its translation is CASSPTVGGYSYNEQFF.

This clone showed up just once. The chain couples TRBV5-6 to TRBJ1-3; 10 bases are a match to TRBD1. V trimming: 1 base; J trimming: 4 bases; junction bases outside the gene matches: 5. The CDR3 runs 16 residues. Germline CDR1 and CDR2: SGHDT and YYEEEE. The CDR3 DNA reads TGTGCCAGCAGCTTGTGGGACAGGGGATACGGAAACACCATATATTTT. Translated: CASSLWDRGYGNTIYF.

This chain connects TRBV11-3 to TRBJ2-2; 8 bases fit TRBD1. CDR3 length: 15 residues. With V trimmed by 5 bases and J by 5 bases, 7 bases remained unmatched. Germline lookup yields CDR1 SGHNT and CDR2 YENEEA. CDR3 DNA sequence: TGTGCCAGCAGCCCTCAGGGGGCACGGACCGGGGAGCTGTTTTTT. Its translation: CASSPQGARTGELFF.

The rearrangement links TRBV4-1 to TRBJ2-5; D is unclear. The assigned J gene may be wrong: the sequence end matches TRBJ2-7 better. Germline assignment: CDR1 MGHRA and CDR2 YSYEKL. The CDR3 covers 14 residues. The CDR3 sequence is CASSQVSASYEQYF. Here the CDR3 DNA reads TGCGCCAGCAGCCAAGTGTCAGCCTCCTACGAGCAGTACTTC.

The chain employs TRBV25-1 and TRBJ2-2; D uncertain. Per germline, CDR1 MGHDK and CDR2 SYGVNS. Trimming removed 3 bases from V and 6 bases from J, with 14 bases in between. The CDR3 consists of 15 residues. CDR3 sequence (DNA): TGTGCCAGCAGTGATAGGAGCTTGAGGTCCGGGGAGCTGTTTTTT. This translates into CASSDRSLRSGELFF.

This clone was seen only once. The chain is built from TRBV10-2 and TRBJ1-5; D is uncertain. The germline CDR1 and CDR2 sequences are WSHSY and SAAADI. CDR3 length: 14 residues. The V end was cut by 7 bases, the J end by 6 bases, with 16 bases between. CDR3 amino acids: CASTQGTVSQPQHF. DNA for the CDR3: TGCGCCAGCACTCAAGGAACAGTTAGTCAGCCCCAGCATTTT.

The chain links TRBV7-9 to TRBJ1-2, with TRBD1 matching over 8 bases. J was trimmed by 7 bases and V by 4 bases; bases with no gene match: 2. The germline gives CDR1 SEHNR, CDR2 FQNEAQ (reference sequence). The CDR3 contains 12 residues. Here the CDR3 DNA reads TGTGCCAGCAGCTGGACAGGGAGTGGCTACACCTTC. Protein product: CASSWTGSGYTF.

Remarks on this clone: Other DNA sequences of this sample code for an identical CDR3. This chain connects TRBV6-5 to TRBJ1-5; TRBD1 agrees at 8 bases. The CDR3 spans 14 residues. The germline V gene encodes CDR1 MNHEY and CDR2 SVGAGI. Losses at the gene ends were 4 bases for V and 6 bases for J; bases not matched to a gene: 5. This CDR3 reads CASSFRTGSQPQHF. CDR3 bases: TGTGCCAGCAGTTTCCGGACAGGGAGTCAGCCCCAGCATTTT.